The 18 T cell receptor beta chains in this list originate from one sample, sequenced in a study of tumor-infiltrating lymphocytes in primary liver carcinoma (dated by TCRdb to the late 2010s). Total RNA and DNA were co-extracted from around 18-30 mg of bulk tissue with the AllPrep DNA/RNA mini kit, without cell sorting. Instrument used: Illumina HiSeq 2500. A constant-region primer and ProtoScript II reverse transcriptase were used to reverse-transcribe TCRbeta-specific cDNA from approximately 500 ng total RNA. TCRbeta libraries were built with three nested multiplex PCR rounds, a slightly modified ARM-PCR procedure. Each of the first two PCR rounds ran for approximately 10 cycles using multiplex TRBV1-TRBV30 forward primers together with a Cbeta reverse primer. TCRdb applied fastp at Q25 and MiXCR to the public reads, then kept only in-frame beta chains. Every CDR3 protein is listed once, alongside the most common genes and DNA of its rows. This sample has fewer than 150,000 distinct CDR3 sequences in its table, and roughly 69% of those were observed once. Around 9.7% of the sample goes to the ten largest clones.

Sequenced sample: liver tumor tissue from sampling region 1. In the paper's terms, the cell subset or site label means: tumor region T1, superior pole. All receptors derive from a woman aged 55-70 years with primary liver carcinoma and hepatitis B virus infection.

This clonotype was picked up one time. The chain uses TRBV19 and TRBJ1-2; the D is unclear. The CDR3 sequence is 11 residues long. Germline V gene data show CDR1 as LNHDA and CDR2 as SQIVND (reference sequence). Trimming took off 3 bases at V and 5 bases at J, with 4 bases between the two ends. The CDR3 loop is CASSILYGYTF. The CDR3 DNA follows: TGTGCCAGTAGTATCCTGTATGGCTACACCTTC. Full variable domain (rest looked up from reference TRBV19 and TRBJ1-2): DGGITQSPKYLFRKEGQNVTLSCEQNLNHDAMYWYRQDPGQGLRLIYYSQIVNDFQKGDIAEGYSVSREKKESFPLTVTSAQKNPTAFYLCASSILYGYTFGSGTRLTVV.

The chain links TRBV10-2 to TRBJ2-1; TRBD2 might be the D (5 bases). The germline V gene has CDR1 WSHSY and CDR2 SAAADI. This CDR3 is built from 17 residues. Trimming left V 6 bases short and J 8 bases short, with 26 bases between. CDR3 sequence reads: CASRTPPAGSAGDEQFF. The CDR3 DNA reads as TGCGCCAGCAGAACACCCCCGGCGGGCTCGGCTGGGGATGAGCAGTTCTTC.

To note about this clonotype: A read error may produce the germline difference seen at one junction end. V is TRBV5-1 and J is TRBJ2-7; 7 nucleotides match TRBD2. The V gene's germline CDR1 is SGHRS and CDR2 YFSETQ. The CDR3 is 15 amino acids. CDR3 sequence (DNA): TGCGCCAGCAGCTTGGGATCGGCGGGAGTTTACGAGCAGTATTTC. The encoded protein is CASSLGSAGVYEQYF. The full variable domain, its missing parts supplied by reference TRBV5-1 and TRBJ2-7, is KAGVTQTPRYLIKTRGQQVTLSCSPISGHRSVSWYQQTPGQGLQFLFEYFSETQRNKGNFPGRFSGRQFSNSRSEMNVSTLELGDSALYLCASSLGSAGVYEQYFGPGTRLTVT.

Note on this clonotype: One end of the junction fails to match germline, which may point to a read error. V usage is TRBV11-2 and J usage is TRBJ2-1, with 7 bases matching TRBD1. This CDR3 is 13 amino acids long. Germline V gene sequence: CDR1 SGHAT, CDR2 FQNNGV. The CDR3 is CASETGSYYERFF. CDR3 DNA: TGTGCCAGCGAGACAGGGAGCTACTATGAGCGGTTCTTC.

Turning to this clonotype: A single base separates this from a much larger clone, so it may be a read error. V is TRBV12-3 or TRBV12-4 and J is TRBJ1-5; D uncertain. This CDR3 has 14 residues. CDR3 DNA sequence: TGTGCCAGCAGTTTTGTAAGGGCTAATCAGCCCCTGCATTTT. As protein: CASSFVRANQPLHF.

The chain has TRBV5-1 and TRBJ1-3; no definite D call. Germline V gives CDR1 SGHRS, CDR2 YFSETQ. This CDR3 has 14 amino acids. Trimming cost V 4 bases and J 1 base, with 9 bases left between them. The CDR3 nucleotides read TGCGCCAGCAGCCTCTCCCAATCTGGAAACACCATATATTTT. Residues: CASSLSQSGNTIYF.

This clonotype has ten or more counts. The chain employs TRBV29-1 and TRBJ1-2; D gene unclear. Germline loops: CDR1 SQVTM, CDR2 ANQGSEA. This CDR3 has 10 amino acids. V gave up 0 bases and J gave up 9 bases, with 5 bases separating them. The chain's CDR3 is CSVEESSYTF. CDR3 DNA sequence: TGCAGCGTTGAAGAATCGAGCTACACCTTC.

This clonotype was seen at least ten times. This sequence joins TRBV12-3 or TRBV12-4 and TRBJ2-3; D unresolved. Deletions cut 3 bases from V and 4 bases from J, with 5 bases between. The CDR3 extends over 12 amino acids. The CDR3: CASSFSPDTQYF. CDR3 nucleotides: TGTGCCAGCAGTTTTTCCCCAGATACGCAGTATTTT.

The chain combines TRBV5-1 with TRBJ1-5, with unresolved D. Germline CDR1 reads SGHRS; CDR2 reads YFSETQ. V lost 1 base and J lost 8, with 10 bases in between. The CDR3 extends over 13 amino acids. Here the CDR3 reads CASSLHGFEPQHF. The CDR3 DNA is TGCGCCAGCAGCTTGCATGGGTTTGAGCCCCAGCATTTT.

V and J are TRBV12-3 or TRBV12-4 and TRBJ2-1; unclear D gene. This CDR3 is 13 amino acids long. V lost 7 bases and J lost 3, with 10 bases in between. CDR3 residues: CASTYWDYNEQFF. CDR3 in DNA: TGTGCCAGCACCTACTGGGACTACAATGAGCAGTTCTTC.

As concerns this clonotype: One end of the junction varies from germline; a read error may be responsible. The chain joins TRBV11-2 to TRBJ2-3; TRBD2 matches 8 bases. There are 21 residues in the CDR3. Germline values: CDR1 SGHAT, CDR2 FQNNGV. CDR3 coding DNA: TGTGCCAGCAGCTTTGAGGATTTGGGACTAGAATCCTGGGTAGGCACAGATACACAGTATTTT. It is translated as CASSFEDLGLESWVGTDTQYF. The full variable domain, its missing parts supplied by reference TRBV11-2 and TRBJ2-3, is EAGVAQSPRYKIIEKRQSVAFWCNPISGHATLYWYQQILGQGPKLLIQFQNNGVVDDSQLPKDRFSAERLKGVDSTLKIQPAKLEDSAVYLCASSFEDLGLESWVGTDTQYFGPGTRLTVL.

About this clonotype itself: Germline and junction disagree at one end, which may indicate a read error. The chain has TRBV29-1 and TRBJ1-1, with TRBD1 identical over 10 bases. CDR1 SQVTM and CDR2 ANQGSEA come from the germline V gene. The CDR3 has 14 residues. The CDR3 DNA reads TGCAACGTTCTTACCGGGACAGGGGACACTGAAGCTTTCTTT. It translates to CNVLTGTGDTEAFF.

V and J are TRBV10-3 and TRBJ2-3; 7 bases align to TRBD2. The CDR3 covers 15 residues. J was trimmed by 3 bases and V by 4 bases; bases with no gene match: 7. The germline gives CDR1 ENHRY, CDR2 SYGVKD. CDR3 sequence: CAISVREVQTDTQYF. CDR3 bases: TGTGCCATCAGTGTACGGGAGGTTCAGACAGATACGCAGTATTTT.

The chain uses TRBV11-3 and TRBJ2-1; D is possibly TRBD1 (5 bases). The germline CDR1 and CDR2 sequences are SGHNT and YENEEA. V was shortened by 5 bases and J by 2 bases, with 10 bases between the two germline ends. The CDR3 loop spans 14 amino acids. The CDR3 DNA reads TGTGCCAGCAGCACCGCAGGGCCCTACAATGAGCAGTTCTTC. Translating it yields CASSTAGPYNEQFF.

This clonotype was detected only a few times. The chain uses TRBV28 and TRBJ2-5, with TRBD2 matching 8 bases. Losses at the gene ends were 6 bases for V and 4 bases for J; bases not matched to a gene: 13. CDR3 length equals 16 residues. Germline V CDR1 and CDR2: MDHEN, SYDVKM. CDR3 protein: CASSPRRSGRGETQYF. The CDR3 bases are TGTGCCAGCAGCCCCCGACGGAGCGGGAGAGGAGAGACCCAGTACTTC. Full variable domain (missing parts from reference TRBV28 and TRBJ2-5): DVKVTQSSRYLVKRTGEKVFLECVQDMDHENMFWYRQDPGLGLRLIYFSYDVKMKEKGDIPEGYSVSREKKERFSLILESASTNQTSMYLCASSPRRSGRGETQYFGPGTRLLVL.

Worth noting for this clonotype: The junction shows a germline mismatch at one end, possibly a read error. The chain carries TRBV5-5 and TRBJ2-6; maybe TRBD1 (6 bases). CDR3 length: 18 residues. Looked up from germline, CDR1 is SGHKS and CDR2 is YYEKEE (reference sequence). CDR3 in DNA: TGTGCCAGCACCATTCCCCAGGGGTATAGCTCTGTGGCCAACGTCCTGACTTTC. Translating it yields CASTIPQGYSSVANVLTF.

Notes on this clonotype: This may come from a read error, since a much larger clone is one base off. This sequence joins TRBV4-1 and TRBJ2-7; a possible D gene is TRBD2 (6 bases). Germline assignment: CDR1 MGHRA and CDR2 YSYEKL. Trimming cost V 1 base and J 3 bases, with 13 bases left between them. This CDR3 comprises 15 residues. The CDR3: CASSQGAGSVYEQYF. The CDR3 nucleotides read TGCGCCAGCAGCCAAGGAGCCGGGAGCGTCTACGAGCAGTACTTC.

As to this clonotype: One end of the junction does not line up with germline, which may come from a read error. The V and J genes are TRBV12-5 and TRBJ2-3, with D perhaps TRBD1 (5 bases). This CDR3 has 15 residues. CDR1 and CDR2 from the germline V gene are LGHNT and FRNRAP. CDR3 sequence reads: CASRLVGPGQNTQYF. As DNA, the CDR3 is TGTGCTAGTCGTTTGGTAGGACCAGGGCAAAATACTCAGTATTTT.